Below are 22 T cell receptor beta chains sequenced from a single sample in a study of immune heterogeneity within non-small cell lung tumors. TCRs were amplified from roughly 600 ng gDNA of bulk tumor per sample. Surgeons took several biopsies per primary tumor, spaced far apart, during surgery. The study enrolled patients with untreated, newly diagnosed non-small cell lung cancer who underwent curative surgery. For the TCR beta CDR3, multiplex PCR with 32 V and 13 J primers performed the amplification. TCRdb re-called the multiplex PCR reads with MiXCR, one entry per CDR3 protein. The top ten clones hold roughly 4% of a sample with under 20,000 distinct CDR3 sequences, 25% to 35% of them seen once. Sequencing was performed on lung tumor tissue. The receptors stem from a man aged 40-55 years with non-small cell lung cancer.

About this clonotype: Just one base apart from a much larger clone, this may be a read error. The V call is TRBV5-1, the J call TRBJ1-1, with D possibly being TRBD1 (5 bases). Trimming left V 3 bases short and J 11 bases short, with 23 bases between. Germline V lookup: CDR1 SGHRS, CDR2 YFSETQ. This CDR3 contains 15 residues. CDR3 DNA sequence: TGCGCCAGCAGCTCGGACACTTATTCCACTCCAGGGGCTTTCTTT. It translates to CASSSDTYSTPGAFF.

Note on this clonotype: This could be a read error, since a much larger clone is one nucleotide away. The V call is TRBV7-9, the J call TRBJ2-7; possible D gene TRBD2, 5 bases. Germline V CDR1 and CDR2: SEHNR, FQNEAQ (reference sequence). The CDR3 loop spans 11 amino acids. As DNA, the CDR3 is TGTGCCATCAGCTTAGAGGGCGAGCAGTACTTC. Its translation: CAISLEGEQYF. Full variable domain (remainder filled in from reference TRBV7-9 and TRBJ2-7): DTGVSQNPRHKITKRGQNVTFRCDPISEHNRLYWYRQTLGQGPEFLTYFQNEAQLEKSRLLSDRFSAERPKGSFSTLEIQRTEQGDSAMYLCAISLEGEQYFGPGTRLTVT.

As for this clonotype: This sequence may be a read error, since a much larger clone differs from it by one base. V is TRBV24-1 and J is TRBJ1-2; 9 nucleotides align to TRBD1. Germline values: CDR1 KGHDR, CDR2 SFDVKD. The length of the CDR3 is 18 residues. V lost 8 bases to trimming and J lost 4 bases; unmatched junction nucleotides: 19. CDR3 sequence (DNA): TGTGCCACCAATGAACCACGGGGCCGGACAGGGGAGGGCTATGGCTACACCTTC. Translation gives CATNEPRGRTGEGYGYTF.

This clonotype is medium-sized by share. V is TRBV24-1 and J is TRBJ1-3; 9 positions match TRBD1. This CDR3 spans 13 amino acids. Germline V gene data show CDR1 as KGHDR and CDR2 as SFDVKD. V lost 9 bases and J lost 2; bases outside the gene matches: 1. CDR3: CATGTGPGNTIYF. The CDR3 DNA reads TGTGCCACCGGGACAGGGCCTGGAAACACCATATATTTT.

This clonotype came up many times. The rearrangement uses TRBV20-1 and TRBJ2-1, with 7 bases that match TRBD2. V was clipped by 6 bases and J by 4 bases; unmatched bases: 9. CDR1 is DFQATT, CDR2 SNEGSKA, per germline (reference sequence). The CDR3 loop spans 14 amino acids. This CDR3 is CSAQQRGTYNEQFF. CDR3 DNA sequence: TGCAGTGCCCAACAGCGGGGAACATACAATGAGCAGTTCTTC.

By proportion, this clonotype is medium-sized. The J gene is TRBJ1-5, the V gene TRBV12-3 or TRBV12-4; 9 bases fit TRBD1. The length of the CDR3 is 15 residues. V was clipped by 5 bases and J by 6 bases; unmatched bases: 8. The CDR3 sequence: CASSPPGQGFQPQHF. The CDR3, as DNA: TGTGCCAGCAGTCCACCGGGACAGGGTTTTCAGCCCCAGCATTTT.

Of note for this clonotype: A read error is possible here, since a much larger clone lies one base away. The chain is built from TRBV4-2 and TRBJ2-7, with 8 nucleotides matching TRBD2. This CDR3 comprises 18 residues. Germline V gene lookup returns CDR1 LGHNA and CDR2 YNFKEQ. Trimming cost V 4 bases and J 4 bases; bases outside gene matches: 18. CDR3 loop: CASSLAPTSVITGYEQYF. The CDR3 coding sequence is TGTGCCAGCAGCCTAGCCCCGACTAGCGTGATTACAGGGTACGAGCAGTACTTC.

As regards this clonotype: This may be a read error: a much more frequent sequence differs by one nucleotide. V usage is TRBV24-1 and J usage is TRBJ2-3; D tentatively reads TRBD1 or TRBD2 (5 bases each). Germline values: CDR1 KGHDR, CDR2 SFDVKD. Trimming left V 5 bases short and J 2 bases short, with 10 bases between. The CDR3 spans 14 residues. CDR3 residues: CATSVGPYTDTQYF. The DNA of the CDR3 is TGTGCCACCAGTGTGGGACCCTACACAGATACGCAGTATTTT.

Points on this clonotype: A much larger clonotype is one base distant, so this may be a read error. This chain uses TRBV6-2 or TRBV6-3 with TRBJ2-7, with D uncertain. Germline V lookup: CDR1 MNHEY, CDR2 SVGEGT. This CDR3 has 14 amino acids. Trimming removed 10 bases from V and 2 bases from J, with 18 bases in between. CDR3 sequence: CATNVRNRAYEQYF. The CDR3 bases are TGTGCCACCAATGTTAGGAACCGAGCCTACGAGCAGTACTTC.

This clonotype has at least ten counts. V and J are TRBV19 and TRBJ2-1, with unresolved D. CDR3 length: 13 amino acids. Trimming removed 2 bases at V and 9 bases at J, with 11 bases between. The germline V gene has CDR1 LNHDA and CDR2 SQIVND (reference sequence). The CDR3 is CASSITTVGEQFF. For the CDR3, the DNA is TGTGCCAGTAGTATAACTACCGTGGGTGAGCAGTTCTTC. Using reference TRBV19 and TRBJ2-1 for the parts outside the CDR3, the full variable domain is DGGITQSPKYLFRKEGQNVTLSCEQNLNHDAMYWYRQDPGQGLRLIYYSQIVNDFQKGDIAEGYSVSREKKESFPLTVTSAQKNPTAFYLCASSITTVGEQFFGPGTRLTVL.

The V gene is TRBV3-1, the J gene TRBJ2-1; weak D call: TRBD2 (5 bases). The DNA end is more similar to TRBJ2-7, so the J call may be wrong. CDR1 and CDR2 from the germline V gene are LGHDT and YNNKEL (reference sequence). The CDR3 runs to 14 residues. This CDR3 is CASSQDPRENEQYF. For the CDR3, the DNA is TGTGCCAGCAGCCAAGATCCGAGGGAGAATGAGCAGTACTTC.

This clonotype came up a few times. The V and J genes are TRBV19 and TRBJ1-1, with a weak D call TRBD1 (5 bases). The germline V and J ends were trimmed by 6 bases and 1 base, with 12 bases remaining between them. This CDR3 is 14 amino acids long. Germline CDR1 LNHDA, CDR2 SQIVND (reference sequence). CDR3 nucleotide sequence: TGTGCCAGTAGGGTCAGGGCAGAGAACACTGAAGCTTTCTTT. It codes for CASRVRAENTEAFF.

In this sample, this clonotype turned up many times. The CDR3 spells CATSDKYEQYF. DNA for the CDR3: TGTGCCACCAGTGACAAGTACGAGCAGTACTTC. This chain links TRBV24-1 with TRBJ2-7; no clear D. The germline V gene encodes CDR1 KGHDR and CDR2 SFDVKD. The CDR3 is 11 amino acids. V gave up 4 bases and J gave up 4 bases, with 4 bases separating them.

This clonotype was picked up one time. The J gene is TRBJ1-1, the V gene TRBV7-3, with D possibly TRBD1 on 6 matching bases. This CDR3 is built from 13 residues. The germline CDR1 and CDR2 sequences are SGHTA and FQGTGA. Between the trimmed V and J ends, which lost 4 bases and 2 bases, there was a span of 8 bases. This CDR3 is CASSWTANTEAFF. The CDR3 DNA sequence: TGTGCCAGCAGCTGGACAGCAAACACTGAAGCTTTCTTT. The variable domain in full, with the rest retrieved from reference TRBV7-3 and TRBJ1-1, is GAGVSQTPSNKVTEKGKYVELRCDPISGHTALYWYRQSLGQGPEFLIYFQGTGAADDSGLPNDRFFAVRPEGSVSTLKIQRTERGDSAVYLCASSWTANTEAFFGQGTRLTVV.

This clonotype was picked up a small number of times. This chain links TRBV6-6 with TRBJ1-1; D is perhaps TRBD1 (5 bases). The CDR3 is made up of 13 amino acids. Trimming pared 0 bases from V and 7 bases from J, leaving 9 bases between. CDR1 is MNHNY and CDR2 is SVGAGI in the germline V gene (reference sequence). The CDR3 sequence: CASSYSLGVEAFF. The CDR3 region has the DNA TGTGCCAGCAGTTACTCCCTAGGGGTTGAAGCTTTCTTT.

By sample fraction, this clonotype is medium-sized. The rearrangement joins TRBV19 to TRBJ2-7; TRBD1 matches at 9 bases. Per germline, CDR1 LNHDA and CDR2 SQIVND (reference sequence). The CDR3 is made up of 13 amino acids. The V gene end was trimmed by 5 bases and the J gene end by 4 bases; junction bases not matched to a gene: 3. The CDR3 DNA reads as TGTGCCAGTAGTGGACAGGGGCAGTACGAGCAGTACTTC. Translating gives CASSGQGQYEQYF.

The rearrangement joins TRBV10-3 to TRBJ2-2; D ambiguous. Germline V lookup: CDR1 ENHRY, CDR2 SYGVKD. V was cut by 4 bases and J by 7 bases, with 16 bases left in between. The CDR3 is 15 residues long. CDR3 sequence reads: CAISVRSGRDGELFF. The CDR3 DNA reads TGTGCCATCAGTGTCAGGTCCGGAAGGGACGGGGAGCTGTTTTTT.

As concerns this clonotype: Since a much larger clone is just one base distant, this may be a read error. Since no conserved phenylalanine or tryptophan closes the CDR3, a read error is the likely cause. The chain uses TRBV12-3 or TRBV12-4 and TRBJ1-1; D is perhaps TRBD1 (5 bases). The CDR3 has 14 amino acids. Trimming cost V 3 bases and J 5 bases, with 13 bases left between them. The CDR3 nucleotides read TGTGCCAGCAGTTTTTCGGGTGGGGGAACTGAAGCTTTCTTA. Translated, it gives CASSFSGGGTEAFL.

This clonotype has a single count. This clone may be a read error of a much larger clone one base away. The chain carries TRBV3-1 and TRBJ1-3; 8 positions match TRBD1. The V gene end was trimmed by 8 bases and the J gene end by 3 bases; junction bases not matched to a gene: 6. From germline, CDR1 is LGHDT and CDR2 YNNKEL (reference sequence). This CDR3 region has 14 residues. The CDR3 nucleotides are TGTGCCAGCGCTCAACAGGGGGATGGAAACACCATATATTTT. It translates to CASAQQGDGNTIYF.

CDR3 sequence: CASSPGTGTGNTIYF. The DNA of the CDR3 is TGTGCCAGCAGCCCGGGAACAGGGACTGGAAACACCATATATTTT. This chain uses TRBV7-2 with TRBJ1-3; tentative D call: TRBD1 (6 bases). The CDR3 has 15 residues. CDR1 is SGHTA, CDR2 FQGNSA, per germline. V gave up 5 bases and J gave up 2 bases, with 13 bases separating them.

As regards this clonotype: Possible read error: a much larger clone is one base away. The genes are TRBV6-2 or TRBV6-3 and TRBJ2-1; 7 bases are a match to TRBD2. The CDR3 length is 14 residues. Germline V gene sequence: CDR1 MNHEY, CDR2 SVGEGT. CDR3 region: CASRRGGSHNEQLF. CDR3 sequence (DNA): TGTGCCAGCAGGCGGGGCGGGAGTCACAATGAGCAGCTCTTC.

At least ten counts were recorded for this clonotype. The DNA for the CDR3 is TGTGCCAGCAGCCGACCGGGGCAGTTCTTC. Its protein product is CASSRPGQFF. This chain uses TRBV14 with TRBJ2-1, with no clear D. Germline loops: CDR1 SGHDN, CDR2 FVKESK. V gave up 4 bases and J gave up 12 bases, with 7 bases separating them. This CDR3 comprises 10 residues.